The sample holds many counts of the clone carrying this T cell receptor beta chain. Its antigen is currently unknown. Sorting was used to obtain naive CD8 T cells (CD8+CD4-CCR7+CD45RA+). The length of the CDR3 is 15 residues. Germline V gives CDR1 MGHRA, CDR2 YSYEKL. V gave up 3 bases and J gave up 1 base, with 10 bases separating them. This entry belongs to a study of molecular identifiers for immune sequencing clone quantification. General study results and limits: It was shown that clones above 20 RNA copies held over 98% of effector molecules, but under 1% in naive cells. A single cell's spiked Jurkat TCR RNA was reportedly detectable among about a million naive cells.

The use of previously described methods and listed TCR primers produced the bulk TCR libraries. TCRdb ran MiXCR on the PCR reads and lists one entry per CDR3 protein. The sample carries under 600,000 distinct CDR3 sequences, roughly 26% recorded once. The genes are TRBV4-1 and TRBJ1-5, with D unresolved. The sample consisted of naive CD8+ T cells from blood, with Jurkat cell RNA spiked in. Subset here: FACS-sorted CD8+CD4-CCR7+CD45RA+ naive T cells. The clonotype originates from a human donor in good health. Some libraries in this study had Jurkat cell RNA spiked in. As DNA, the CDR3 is TGCGCCAGCAGCCAGGCCGCACAAAGCAATCAGCCCCAGCATTTT. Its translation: CASSQAAQSNQPQHF.